This T cell receptor beta chain was documented in a study of control samples from healthy donors and cancer patients. Germline V gene data show CDR1 as LGHDT and CDR2 as YNNKEL (reference sequence). V lost 3 bases to trimming and J lost 6 bases; unmatched junction nucleotides: 16. The CDR3 is 17 residues long. Profiled with immunoSEQ multiplex PCR; TCRdb holds only in-frame clones, not every one. The sample has about 130,000 clones, around 96% seen once. The chain links TRBV3-1 (or the pseudogene TRBV3-2) to TRBJ1-1; TRBD1 aligns across 7 bases. The specimen was blood. This receptor was identified in a man aged 25-45 years in good health. CDR3 sequence: CASSHHIGTASGAEAFF. CDR3 sequence (DNA): TGTGCCAGCAGCCACCACATCGGGACAGCCTCAGGTGCTGAAGCTTTCTTT.